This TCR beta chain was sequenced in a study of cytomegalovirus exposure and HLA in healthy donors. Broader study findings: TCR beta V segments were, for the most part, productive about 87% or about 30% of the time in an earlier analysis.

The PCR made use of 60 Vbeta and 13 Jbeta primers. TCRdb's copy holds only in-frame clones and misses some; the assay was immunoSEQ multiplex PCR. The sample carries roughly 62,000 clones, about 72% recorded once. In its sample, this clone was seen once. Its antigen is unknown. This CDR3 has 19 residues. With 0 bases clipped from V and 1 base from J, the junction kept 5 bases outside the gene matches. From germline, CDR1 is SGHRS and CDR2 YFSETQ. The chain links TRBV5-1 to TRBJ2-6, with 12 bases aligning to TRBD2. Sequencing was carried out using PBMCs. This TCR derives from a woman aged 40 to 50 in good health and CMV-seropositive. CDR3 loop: CASSLGRLAGGSGANVLTF. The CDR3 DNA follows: TGCGCCAGCAGCTTGGGGCGGCTAGCGGGGGGGTCTGGGGCCAACGTCCTGACTTTC.